A single sample is the source of the 18 T cell receptor beta chains below, sequenced in a study of blood T cell repertoires in COVID-19. The method was immunoSEQ multiplex PCR; TCRdb's version includes in-frame clones alone and lacks a portion of them. The data show about 370,000 clones, with roughly nine tenths seen just once and about 1.7% held by the top ten. The sequencing input was PBMCs or T cells enriched from blood (not recorded which). The receptors were sampled from a woman aged 25 to 39 who had recovered from COVID-19.

The rearrangement joins TRBV12-5 to TRBJ2-7; D remains ambiguous. The V end lost 4 bases, the J end lost 6 bases, and 10 bases lay between the germline ends. CDR1 and CDR2 from the germline V gene are LGHNT and FRNRAP. CDR3 size: 12 residues. CDR3 sequence: CASGSQVGEQYF. The CDR3, as DNA: TGTGCTAGTGGTTCCCAGGTGGGCGAGCAGTACTTC.

This clone was seen a single time. This rearrangement joins TRBV6-4 to TRBJ1-1; the D is unclear. The V gene lost 7 bases and the J gene lost 1 base, with 7 bases spanning the gap. The germline V gene encodes CDR1 MRHNA and CDR2 SNTAGT. The CDR3 covers 12 residues. DNA for the CDR3: TGTGCCAGCAACCTACCGAACACTGAAGCTTTCTTT. Its translation: CASNLPNTEAFF.

The chain combines TRBV7-2 with TRBJ2-2; D unresolved. With 6 bases removed from V and 0 bases from J, the gap between germline ends came to 5 bases. There are 13 residues in the CDR3. Germline-derived CDR1 and CDR2 are SGHTA and FQGNSA. The CDR3 loop is CASRAANTGELFF. CDR3 sequence (DNA): TGTGCCAGCAGGGCGGCGAACACCGGGGAGCTGTTTTTT.

The chain has TRBV4-2 and TRBJ1-1; TRBD1 matches at 8 bases. From germline, CDR1 is LGHNA and CDR2 YNFKEQ. The CDR3 consists of 16 residues. V trimming: 5 bases; J trimming: 3 bases; junction bases outside the gene matches: 11. In DNA, the CDR3 is TGTGCCAGCAGCACAGACCCAGGGGGCAGGGACACTGAAGCTTTCTTT. It specifies CASSTDPGGRDTEAFF.

The rearrangement joins TRBV28 to TRBJ1-2, with D possibly TRBD1 on 5 matching bases. Trimming left V 1 base short and J 4 bases short, with 25 bases between. Germline V lookup: CDR1 MDHEN, CDR2 SYDVKM. The CDR3 loop spans 19 amino acids. The CDR3 bases are TGTGCCAGCAGTTTATCCCCCCTTGGCCTCACGACAGACCTCTATGGCTACACCTTC. Amino acids: CASSLSPLGLTTDLYGYTF.

The CDR3 sequence is CAWSKGLNSPLHF. The CDR3 DNA reads as TGTGCCTGGAGTAAGGGGCTTAATTCACCCCTCCACTTT. The genes are TRBV30 and TRBJ1-6; possible D gene TRBD1, 5 bases. This CDR3 contains 13 residues. Germline CDR1 GTSNPN, CDR2 SVGIG (reference sequence). V gave up 2 bases and J gave up 6 bases, with 8 bases separating them.

The CDR3 sequence: CASSLGTGEQFF. CDR3 coding DNA: TGTGCCAGCAGTTTGGGGACAGGTGAGCAGTTCTTC. This chain uses TRBV6-2 or TRBV6-3 with TRBJ2-1; 8 bases map to TRBD1. The CDR3 is 12 residues long. Unmatched junction bases numbered 2, after V lost 4 bases and J lost 9 bases. Germline loops: CDR1 MNHEY, CDR2 SVGEGT.

This chain links TRBV11-2 with TRBJ1-2, with a tentative D call TRBD1 (5 bases). The CDR3 consists of 13 residues. Germline CDR1 is SGHAT and CDR2 is FQNNGV. V shed 1 base and J shed 7 bases, with 10 bases lying between them. The CDR3 sequence is CASSLARTSGYTF. The CDR3 nucleotides are TGTGCCAGCAGCTTAGCCCGGACAAGTGGCTACACCTTC.

The V call is TRBV27, the J call TRBJ2-5, with 7 positions matching TRBD2. Losses at the gene ends were 3 bases for V and 5 bases for J; bases not matched to a gene: 6. CDR3 size: 14 residues. The germline gives CDR1 MNHEY, CDR2 SMNVEV (reference sequence). The CDR3: CASSLTGGRETQYF. The CDR3 DNA follows: TGTGCCAGCAGTTTGACGGGGGGAAGGGAGACCCAGTACTTC.

The chain carries TRBV12-3 or TRBV12-4 and TRBJ1-1; 7 nucleotides align to TRBD1. This CDR3 is 13 amino acids long. Trimming cost V 7 bases and J 7 bases; bases outside gene matches: 9. The CDR3 DNA reads as TGTGCCAGCAAATCAGGGGGGCAGAGTGAAGCTTTCTTT. The encoded protein is CASKSGGQSEAFF.

This clone was observed a single time. J is TRBJ1-2 and V is TRBV15, with TRBD1 as a possible D gene (5 bases). Germline V gene sequence: CDR1 LNHNV, CDR2 YYDKDF (reference sequence). V dropped 5 bases and J dropped 5 bases, with 21 bases sitting between them. CDR3 length: 16 amino acids. CDR3: CATSGGGGGGEYGYTF. The CDR3 nucleotides are TGTGCCACCAGCGGAGGTGGGGGGGGAGGAGAGTATGGCTACACCTTC.

The V call is TRBV28, the J call TRBJ1-5, with 8 bases identical to TRBD1. CDR3 length: 15 residues. CDR1 MDHEN and CDR2 SYDVKM come from the germline V gene. After removal of 4 bases from V and 2 bases from J, the junction contained 4 bases not matched to a gene. The CDR3 DNA reads as TGTGCCAGCAGTTCCCCGGACAGGGGCAATCAGCCCCAGCATTTT. It is translated as CASSSPDRGNQPQHF.

The genes are TRBV7-2 and TRBJ1-6; TRBD1 matches 8 bases. The CDR3 runs 16 residues. V gave up 4 bases and J gave up 5 bases; unmatched junction bases: 7. Germline V gene data show CDR1 as SGHTA and CDR2 as FQGNSA. The CDR3 nucleotides read TGTGCCAGCAGCTCACCTCAGGGGGCTAATAATTCACCCCTCCACTTT. Its protein is CASSSPQGANNSPLHF.

In its sample, this clone was seen many times. The J gene is TRBJ1-1, the V gene TRBV10-3, with TRBD1 matching over 11 bases. Looked up from germline, CDR1 is ENHRY and CDR2 is SYGVKD. The V segment lost 5 bases and the J segment 6 bases; nucleotides outside the gene matches: 2. This CDR3 has 13 residues. DNA for the CDR3: TGTGCCATCAGTCCGGGACAGGGGGCTGAAGCTTTCTTT. It encodes CAISPGQGAEAFF.

V is TRBV28 and J is TRBJ1-4; TRBD1 matches at 7 bases. V shed 5 bases and J 5 bases; nucleotides not matched to a gene: 14. Germline V lookup: CDR1 MDHEN, CDR2 SYDVKM. The length of the CDR3 is 17 residues. CDR3: CASSPLGEGGANEKLFF. The CDR3 DNA sequence: TGTGCCAGCAGTCCTTTGGGGGAAGGGGGCGCCAATGAAAAACTGTTTTTT.

The chain carries TRBV3-1 (or the pseudogene TRBV3-2) and TRBJ1-2; 7 bases align to TRBD1. Trimming at V came to 4 bases and at J to 7 bases, leaving 9 bases not matched to a gene. Germline CDR1 and CDR2: LGHDT and YNNKEL (reference sequence). The CDR3 extends over 14 amino acids. CDR3 bases: TGTGCCAGCAGCCTTAGAGGACAGGATCGTGGCTACACCTTC. Amino acids: CASSLRGQDRGYTF.

The chain employs TRBV6-5 and TRBJ2-7, with TRBD1 matching 12 bases. The CDR3 sequence is 14 residues long. The V and J ends lost 6 bases and 9 bases, in that order; junction bases with no gene match: 9. In germline, CDR1 is MNHEY, CDR2 SVGAGI. This CDR3 is CASSQGTGGAGQYF. CDR3 nucleotide sequence: TGTGCCAGCAGCCAAGGGACAGGGGGCGCCGGGCAGTACTTC.

The CDR3 protein is CASSVSTSTDTQYF. CDR3 DNA: TGTGCCAGCAGTGTATCGACTAGCACAGATACGCAGTATTTT. The rearrangement uses TRBV6-4 and TRBJ2-3, with D hard to call. This CDR3 has 14 residues. Trimming took 4 bases from V and 0 from J, leaving 8 bases between them. The germline CDR1 and CDR2 sequences are MRHNA and SNTAGT.